These 8 T cell receptor beta chains share one sample of origin, sequenced in a study of T cell repertoires in cytomegalovirus infection. TCRdb re-called the reads with MiXCR, one entry per CDR3 protein. The repertoire consists of approximately 190,000 distinct CDR3 sequences, with 8% to 10% occurring once and the leading ten covering about 4.6%. The sequenced sample was PBMCs. These receptor sequences come from a human donor in good health (CMV status not recorded). Some clones in this sample may be carry-over from other donors' samples.

This clonotype appeared many times. The chain employs TRBV7-2 and TRBJ2-1; 12 positions match TRBD2. The length of the CDR3 is 18 residues. Germline CDR1 is SGHTA and CDR2 is FQGNSA. The V and J ends lost 5 bases and 0 bases, in that order; junction bases with no gene match: 8. The DNA of the CDR3 is TGTGCCAGCAGCGGGACTAGCGGGTTCCGGAGCTCCTACAATGAGCAGTTCTTC. Protein product: CASSGTSGFRSSYNEQFF.

This clonotype was detected many times. The chain links TRBV7-6 to TRBJ2-1; D might be TRBD1 (5 bases). This CDR3 has 12 amino acids. The V gene lost 1 base and the J gene lost 10 bases, with 8 bases spanning the gap. Germline V gene lookup returns CDR1 SGHVS and CDR2 FNYEAQ. The CDR3, as DNA: TGTGCCAGCAGCTTAGATCAGGGAGAGCAGTTCTTC. This sequence encodes CASSLDQGEQFF. The variable domain in full, completed from reference TRBV7-6 and TRBJ2-1, reads GAGVSQSPRYKVTKRGQDVALRCDPISGHVSLYWYRQALGQGPEFLTYFNYEAQQDKSGLPNDRFSAERPEGSISTLTIQRTEQRDSAMYRCASSLDQGEQFFGPGTRLTVL.

This clonotype was found a few times. The chain has TRBV5-6 and TRBJ2-5; TRBD1 matches 8 bases. Germline V gene sequence: CDR1 SGHDT, CDR2 YYEEEE. J was trimmed by 5 bases and V by 6 bases; bases with no gene match: 9. The CDR3 consists of 14 residues. CDR3 loop: CASTPGQGLETQYF. Written as DNA, the CDR3 is TGTGCCAGCACCCCCGGACAGGGATTGGAGACCCAGTACTTC.

This clonotype was picked up many times. The V call is TRBV7-2, the J call TRBJ2-3; 8 bases are a match to TRBD2. V was clipped by 1 base and J by 5 bases; unmatched bases: 8. Germline CDR1 is SGHTA and CDR2 is FQGNSA. CDR3 size: 16 residues. CDR3 sequence reads: CASSLGSGVRGDTQYF. CDR3 sequence (DNA): TGTGCCAGCAGCTTAGGTAGCGGGGTCCGGGGAGATACGCAGTATTTT.

This clonotype was seen repeatedly, ten times or more. The rearrangement joins TRBV7-2 to TRBJ2-7; the D gene is possibly TRBD1 (5 bases). The CDR3 contains 15 residues. Trimming left V 1 base short and J 3 bases short, with 13 bases between. Per germline, CDR1 SGHTA and CDR2 FQGNSA. The CDR3 nucleotides read TGTGCCAGCAGCTTAGAGGGGCCAGAGTACTACGAGCAGTACTTC. It specifies CASSLEGPEYYEQYF.

The chain has TRBV24-1 and TRBJ1-5, with D perhaps matching TRBD1 (6 bases). Per germline, CDR1 KGHDR and CDR2 SFDVKD. Between the trimmed V and J ends, which lost 9 bases and 3 bases, there was a span of 14 bases. CDR3 length: 14 residues. In nucleotides, the CDR3 is TGTGCCACCGGTCACCGGGACAACAATCAGCCCCAGCATTTT. Translation gives CATGHRDNNQPQHF.

The rearrangement links TRBV29-1 to TRBJ1-1, with 8 nucleotides matching TRBD1. V shed 2 bases and J 4 bases; nucleotides not matched to a gene: 6. CDR3 length equals 14 residues. Germline CDR1 reads SQVTM; CDR2 reads ANQGSEA. The CDR3 loop reads CSVEPDRASTEAFF. In DNA, the CDR3 is TGCAGCGTTGAACCGGACAGGGCAAGCACTGAAGCTTTCTTT.

V is TRBV7-2 and J is TRBJ1-2; no definite D call. With 5 bases removed from V and 7 bases from J, the gap between germline ends came to 20 bases. The CDR3 extends over 15 amino acids. Per the germline V gene, CDR1 is SGHTA and CDR2 is FQGNSA. CDR3 amino acids: CASSTLRASTAGYTF. CDR3 coding DNA: TGTGCCAGCAGCACCTTGCGGGCCTCAACCGCTGGCTACACCTTC. The full variable domain, in which reference TRBV7-2 and TRBJ1-2 provide the parts outside the CDR3, is GAGVSQSPSNKVTEKGKDVELRCDPISGHTALYWYRQSLGQGLEFLIYFQGNSAPDKSGLPSDRFSAERTGGSVSTLTIQRTQQEDSAVYLCASSTLRASTAGYTFGSGTRLTVV.